What follows is one TCR beta chain and its context. What it binds is unknown. The sample belongs to a study of cytomegalovirus exposure and HLA in healthy donors. Looked up from germline, CDR1 is MGHRA and CDR2 is YSYEKL. The CDR3 runs to 16 residues. V lost 1 base and J 3 bases, leaving 14 bases between the germline ends. General study points: According to reports, the classifier identified cytomegalovirus status with high specificity and sensitivity. Compared with the approximately 680-donor mean, an Asian-associated ancestry cluster reportedly had fewer N-insertions, according to a later analysis. With later analysis, a missense DCLRE1C variant became linked to TCR beta V- and J-gene trimming.

Primers: 60 Vbeta forward and 13 Jbeta reverse. Authors' analysis steps: An analysis that came later counted some 85 million unique TCR beta chains, around 10 million shared. This table comes from immunoSEQ multiplex PCR, and its TCRdb copy is limited to in-frame clones, with some not included. Clone size and the V and J calls come from that table; the DNA yielded D and trimming. The sample consists of some 160,000 clones, roughly 82% of them appearing once. This clonotype was obtained from a woman aged 30 to 39 in good health and CMV-seronegative. The chain couples TRBV4-1 to TRBJ2-3; a possible D gene is TRBD1 (8 bases). The sample taken for sequencing was PBMCs. Here the CDR3 reads CASSQVGGTGTDTQYF. In DNA form, the CDR3 reads TGCGCCAGCAGCCAAGTGGGGGGGACAGGTACAGATACGCAGTATTTT.